The clone carrying this T cell receptor beta chain has at least ten counts. The sample's time point: pre-sensitization, week 0. The treatment here: therapeutic diphenylcyclopropenone sensitization with weekly scalp DPC. These data belong to a study of human T cells and chemical hapten exposure. Study-level background: Per-sample TCR yield variability stemmed mainly from small pooled library volume differences.

CDR1 and CDR2 (germline): MNHEY, SVGAGI. V was trimmed by 8 bases and J by 4 bases, leaving 14 bases between them. The CDR3 runs 13 residues. In TCRdb, the RACE reads were re-called with MiXCR into one record per CDR3 protein. The profile shows about 380,000 distinct CDR3 sequences, around 5.5% of them singletons. The sequence was obtained from a woman in her forties or fifties with alopecia areata. Some clones in this sample may be carry-over from other donors' samples. The chain couples TRBV6-5 to TRBJ1-1; D ambiguous. Specimen: whole blood, collected in connection with sensitization to the hapten diphenylcyclopropenone (DPC). CDR3 nucleotide sequence: TGTGCCAGCTCGGTTCACCTAGGCACTGAAGCTTTCTTT. It translates to CASSVHLGTEAFF.